The clone carrying this T cell receptor beta chain has just a few counts. This table comes from immunoSEQ multiplex PCR, and its TCRdb copy is limited to in-frame clones, with some not included. This table has over 150,000 clones, roughly 88% appearing once. This sample was taken from a study of blood T cell repertoires in COVID-19. For the study at large: Sites across the United States, Italy and Spain contributed samples from acute and convalescent COVID-19. The cDNA or gDNA used as material had been derived from T cells, B-cell-depleted T cells, or PBMCs.

The CDR3 is 16 residues long. Deletions cut 2 bases from V and 3 bases from J, with 14 bases between. The clonotype was recovered from a man aged 45-60 years with COVID-19, enrolled during active disease. This rearrangement joins TRBV23-1 to TRBJ1-3, with D possibly TRBD1 on 6 matching bases. TRBV23-1 is noted as an ORF with a role that remains uncertain. The material sequenced was peripheral blood. CDR3: CASSQLQGPDGNTIYF. CDR3 bases: TGCGCCAGCAGTCAACTACAGGGCCCCGATGGAAACACCATATATTTT.